This T cell receptor beta chain was retrieved from a study of tumor-infiltrating lymphocytes in primary liver carcinoma. Study results and limitations: Among the pair types, tumor region pairs showed more overlap than tumor-adjacent and tumor-blood pairs.

Comments on this clonotype: Antigen: not known.

Germline DNA was also extracted, and blood RNA was taken from unsorted whole blood. Prior to surgery, about 4 milliliters of peripheral blood were drawn. Germline CDR1 reads SGHNT; CDR2 reads YYREEE (reference sequence). V lost 3 bases to trimming and J lost 1 base, with 12 bases between them. The CDR3 runs 15 residues. The researchers produced TCR beta cDNA from roughly 550 ng total RNA with a constant-region primer. Modified slightly, ARM-PCR produced TCR beta libraries over three nested multiplex PCR rounds. Investigators reported that the first two PCR rounds, at around 10 cycles each, used TRBV1-TRBV30 forward primers with a C-beta reverse primer. TCRdb re-derived calls from the multiplex PCR reads in MiXCR, one entry per CDR3 protein. The sample has over 250,000 distinct CDR3 sequences, almost 60% seen once.

This TCR derives from a woman aged 30 to 39 with primary liver carcinoma and hepatitis B virus infection. The chain is built from TRBV5-4 and TRBJ2-3; D not certain. Material for sequencing was peripheral blood. CDR3 DNA sequence: TGTGCCAGCAGCTCATGGCCTGGTGGCACAGATACGCAGTATTTT. Translation gives CASSSWPGGTDTQYF.